This T cell receptor beta chain was recorded in a study of cytomegalovirus exposure and HLA in healthy donors. Germline CDR1 reads SGDLS; CDR2 reads YYNGEE. The CDR3 loop spans 14 amino acids. Trimming pared 3 bases from V and 1 base from J, leaving 11 bases between. Study results and limitations: Per published reports, the classifier diagnosed cytomegalovirus status with high specificity and sensitivity. About 87% or about 30% of the time was how often most TCR beta V segments were productive, according to an earlier analysis.

Remarks on this clone: Antigen specificity is unknown.

The PCR was carried out with 60 Vbeta primers and 13 Jbeta primers. Assay: immunoSEQ multiplex PCR; the TCRdb copy retains only in-frame clones and omits some. The sample holds about 83,000 clones; 65% to 75% are singletons and the top ten take 3.5% to 5%. This clonotype was obtained from a man aged 60 to 75 in good health and CMV-seronegative. V gene TRBV9 combines with J gene TRBJ2-7; maybe TRBD1 (6 bases). Material: PBMCs. The chain's CDR3 is CASSDGTLSYEQYF. In DNA form, the CDR3 reads TGTGCCAGCAGCGATGGGACACTATCCTACGAGCAGTACTTC.